One and the same sample provided the 27 T cell receptor beta chains below, sequenced in a study of T cell responses to AZD1222 COVID-19 vaccine. TCRdb's copy holds only in-frame clones and misses some; the assay was immunoSEQ multiplex PCR. Of around 140,000 clones listed, around 93% are singletons. The sequencing here drew on peripheral blood, taken 28 days after the second AZD1222 dose. These receptors originate from an adult who received the AZD1222 COVID-19 vaccine.

The chain uses TRBV25-1 and TRBJ1-6, with unresolved D. Germline V gene sequence: CDR1 MGHDK, CDR2 SYGVNS. The CDR3 consists of 13 residues. Trimming removed 1 base at V and 6 bases at J, with 4 bases between. The chain's CDR3 is CASSESRNSPLHF. CDR3 nucleotide sequence: TGTGCCAGCAGTGAATCGCGTAATTCACCCCTCCACTTT.

V is TRBV6-4 and J is TRBJ2-1, with D uncertain. CDR3 length: 13 amino acids. Looked up from germline, CDR1 is MRHNA and CDR2 is SNTAGT. V was trimmed by 0 bases and J by 5 bases, leaving 5 bases between them. This CDR3 is CASSDSWHNEQFF. The CDR3 coding sequence is TGTGCCAGCAGTGACTCATGGCACAATGAGCAGTTCTTC.

This chain uses TRBV19 with TRBJ1-2; 8 bases are shared with TRBD1. With V trimmed by 7 bases and J by 1 base, 5 bases remained unmatched. CDR3 length equals 14 residues. The V gene's germline CDR1 is LNHDA and CDR2 SQIVND (reference sequence). The CDR3 loop reads CASNRGTLNYGYTF. The CDR3 bases are TGTGCCAGTAACAGGGGGACTCTTAACTATGGCTACACCTTC.

This rearrangement joins TRBV27 to TRBJ1-6, with 7 bases aligning to TRBD1. There are 15 residues in the CDR3. The germline V gene encodes CDR1 MNHEY and CDR2 SMNVEV (reference sequence). Trimming at V came to 5 bases and at J to 2 bases, leaving 3 bases not matched to a gene. The CDR3 nucleotides read TGTGCCAGCAGTATAGACAGGGCCTATAATTCACCCCTCCACTTT. Amino acid sequence: CASSIDRAYNSPLHF.

This rearrangement joins TRBV5-4 to TRBJ1-1; D is ambiguous. The germline V gene has CDR1 SGHNT and CDR2 YYREEE (reference sequence). With 0 bases removed from V and 4 bases from J, the gap between germline ends came to 10 bases. The CDR3 sequence is 14 residues long. The CDR3 nucleotides are TGTGCCAGCAGCTTGGCCCAGGAGAGCACTGAAGCTTTCTTT. Translation: CASSLAQESTEAFF.

The chain is built from TRBV18 and TRBJ1-2; D not certain. The CDR3 consists of 13 residues. The V end lost 3 bases, the J end lost 6 bases, and 11 bases lay between the germline ends. The germline gives CDR1 KGHSH, CDR2 LQKENI. The DNA of the CDR3 is TGTGCCAGCTCACCGCGGAGTATTGATGGCTACACCTTC. Translation: CASSPRSIDGYTF.

The chain combines TRBV7-9 with TRBJ2-7, with 14 bases matching TRBD2. Germline values: CDR1 SEHNR, CDR2 FQNEAQ (reference sequence). The V and J ends lost 4 bases and 5 bases, in that order; junction bases with no gene match: 7. This CDR3 region has 16 residues. CDR3 sequence (DNA): TGTGCCAGCAGCTCGGGACTAGCGGGAGATGGGAACGAGCAGTACTTC. Its translation: CASSSGLAGDGNEQYF.

Only a few counts were recorded for this clone. This sequence joins TRBV4-1 and TRBJ2-2; D remains ambiguous. The V and J ends lost 1 base and 0 bases respectively, with 6 bases between them. CDR1 and CDR2 from the germline V gene are MGHRA and YSYEKL. The CDR3 is made up of 15 amino acids. This chain's CDR3 is CASSQGAANTGELFF. The DNA for the CDR3 is TGCGCCAGCAGCCAAGGGGCGGCGAACACCGGGGAGCTGTTTTTT.

The chain is built from TRBV28 and TRBJ2-5; TRBD1 matches 7 bases. CDR3 length: 15 amino acids. Germline trimming cut 1 base from V and 5 bases from J; bases unmatched to any gene: 7. CDR1 and CDR2 from the germline V gene are MDHEN and SYDVKM. The chain's CDR3 is CASSLSSGGMETQYF. The CDR3 DNA sequence: TGTGCCAGCAGTTTATCGTCAGGGGGTATGGAGACCCAGTACTTC.

This chain joins TRBV19 and TRBJ2-5; D unresolved. V lost 5 bases and J 5 bases, leaving 15 bases between the germline ends. Germline values: CDR1 LNHDA, CDR2 SQIVND (reference sequence). The CDR3 is 14 residues long. CDR3 nucleotides: TGTGCCAGTAGTCCCTCGGCGGTCCGTGAGACCCAGTACTTC. Protein: CASSPSAVRETQYF.

This sequence joins TRBV4-1 and TRBJ1-1; no definite D call. The CDR3 length is 14 residues. Trimming removed 1 base from V and 4 bases from J, with 10 bases in between. In germline, CDR1 is MGHRA, CDR2 YSYEKL. CDR3 in amino acids: CASSQAEGTTEAFF. The CDR3 DNA reads TGCGCCAGCAGCCAAGCGGAGGGTACCACTGAAGCTTTCTTT.

The rearrangement joins TRBV28 to TRBJ1-2; 9 bases are a match to TRBD1. Trimming removed 5 bases from V and 5 bases from J; junction bases left unmatched: 9. Germline assignment: CDR1 MDHEN and CDR2 SYDVKM. There are 15 residues in the CDR3. In nucleotides, the CDR3 is TGTGCCAGCAGTCCCGTTGACAGGGGGATTTATGGCTACACCTTC. Translated: CASSPVDRGIYGYTF.

The chain joins TRBV18 to TRBJ2-2; no clear D gene. The CDR3 is made up of 11 amino acids. CDR1 KGHSH and CDR2 LQKENI come from the germline V gene. Trimming took 1 base from V and 8 from J, leaving 2 bases between them. CDR3 amino acids: CASSPRGELFF. DNA of the CDR3: TGTGCCAGCTCACCACGAGGGGAGCTGTTTTTT.

The rearrangement links TRBV9 to TRBJ2-7; no definite D call. The CDR3 is 13 residues long. In germline, CDR1 is SGDLS, CDR2 YYNGEE. Trimming left V 3 bases short and J 6 bases short, with 13 bases between. The CDR3 DNA reads as TGTGCCAGCAGCGAGATCCCAGGTGGCGAGCAGTACTTC. This encodes CASSEIPGGEQYF.

The V call is TRBV6-6, the J call TRBJ1-1; D perhaps matches TRBD1 (6 bases). V shed 1 base and J shed 6 bases, with 9 bases lying between them. The CDR3 loop spans 13 amino acids. The V gene's germline CDR1 is MNHNY and CDR2 SVGAGI (reference sequence). Written as DNA, the CDR3 is TGTGCCAGCAGTTACTACGGGGGCCCTGAAGCTTTCTTT. As protein: CASSYYGGPEAFF.

The V gene is TRBV28, the J gene TRBJ1-1; possible D gene TRBD1, 5 bases. V dropped 5 bases and J dropped 0 bases, with 19 bases sitting between them. Germline CDR1 reads MDHEN; CDR2 reads SYDVKM. This CDR3 has 17 amino acids. The CDR3 sequence: CASSRLTGEIMNTEAFF. CDR3 nucleotides: TGTGCCAGCAGTCGGCTCACGGGGGAGATAATGAACACTGAAGCTTTCTTT.

The rearrangement links TRBV28 to TRBJ1-4, with a tentative D call TRBD1 (5 bases). Trimming stripped 7 bases from V and 12 bases from J, with 24 bases between. The germline CDR1 and CDR2 sequences are MDHEN and SYDVKM. This CDR3 spans 15 amino acids. This CDR3 is CASISGGTSPGELFF. The DNA for the CDR3 is TGTGCCAGCATTTCCGGGGGAACCTCCCCTGGGGAACTGTTTTTT.

This chain links TRBV28 with TRBJ2-3, with D possibly being TRBD2 (5 bases). This CDR3 comprises 13 residues. The germline V gene has CDR1 MDHEN and CDR2 SYDVKM. The V end lost 4 bases, the J end lost 5 bases, and 10 bases lay between the germline ends. CDR3 residues: CASSSSSGDTQYF. CDR3 sequence (DNA): TGTGCCAGCAGTTCCTCAAGCGGAGATACGCAGTATTTT.

The chain has TRBV28 and TRBJ1-1, with D tentatively TRBD1 (5 bases). The CDR3 has 12 amino acids. Germline loops: CDR1 MDHEN, CDR2 SYDVKM. V was trimmed by 6 bases and J by 9 bases, leaving 14 bases between them. The CDR3, as DNA: TGTGCCAGCAGCCCACCTGAGGGGAAAGCTTTCTTT. Amino acids: CASSPPEGKAFF.

This clone has just a few counts. The rearrangement links TRBV2 to TRBJ1-4; 9 bases are shared with TRBD1. This CDR3 is built from 15 residues. The V segment lost 7 bases and the J segment 6 bases; nucleotides outside the gene matches: 9. Germline loops: CDR1 SNHLY, CDR2 FYNNEI. CDR3 residues: CASNPQGAGDEKLFF. The DNA of the CDR3 is TGTGCCAGCAATCCACAGGGGGCCGGAGATGAAAAACTGTTTTTT.

This sequence joins TRBV7-9 and TRBJ1-5; 10 nucleotides line up with TRBD1. The V gene's germline CDR1 is SEHNR and CDR2 FQNEAQ (reference sequence). Trimming cost V 3 bases and J 0 bases; bases outside gene matches: 2. The CDR3 is made up of 16 amino acids. Here the CDR3 reads CASSFGTGVSNQPQHF. The CDR3 DNA is TGTGCCAGCAGCTTTGGGACAGGGGTTAGCAATCAGCCCCAGCATTTT.

The chain uses TRBV30 and TRBJ1-2; the D gene is possibly TRBD1 (5 bases). From germline, CDR1 is GTSNPN and CDR2 SVGIG (reference sequence). Trimming left V 2 bases short and J 4 bases short, with 11 bases between. This CDR3 spans 13 amino acids. The CDR3 loop reads CAWSTGGVYGYTF. DNA for the CDR3: TGTGCCTGGAGTACGGGGGGGGTCTATGGCTACACCTTC.

V is TRBV13 and J is TRBJ1-1; D gene ambiguous. CDR1 is PRHDT and CDR2 is FYEKMQ in the germline V gene (reference sequence). The CDR3 is 14 amino acids. The V and J ends lost 0 bases and 1 base respectively, with 6 bases between them. This CDR3 is CASSLGGWNTEAFF. The CDR3 DNA follows: TGTGCCAGCAGCTTAGGCGGCTGGAACACTGAAGCTTTCTTT.

The chain combines TRBV6-5 with TRBJ2-1, with D tentatively TRBD2 (5 bases). The CDR3 covers 15 residues. CDR1 and CDR2 from the germline V gene are MNHEY and SVGAGI. The ends were cut back, 4 bases at V and 0 bases at J, with 10 bases in the middle. CDR3 nucleotides: TGTGCCAGCAGTTCTATCACTAGCTCCTACAATGAGCAGTTCTTC. Its protein product is CASSSITSSYNEQFF.

CDR3 sequence reads: CASTQGGTEAFF. The CDR3 DNA sequence: TGCGCCAGCACGCAGGGTGGTACTGAAGCTTTCTTT. The genes are TRBV10-2 and TRBJ1-1; a possible D gene is TRBD1 (5 bases). CDR3 length: 12 amino acids. Germline values: CDR1 WSHSY, CDR2 SAAADI. Deletions cut 7 bases from V and 5 bases from J, with 11 bases between.

The genes are TRBV27 and TRBJ1-5; 8 bases fit TRBD1. The CDR3 has 14 residues. Germline V lookup: CDR1 MNHEY, CDR2 SMNVEV (reference sequence). Trimming took 6 bases from V and 3 from J; bases not matched to a gene: 4. The CDR3 DNA is TGTGCCAGCAGGACAGGGGCCTTCAATCAGCCCCAGCATTTT. Translating it yields CASRTGAFNQPQHF.

The CDR3 is CAISDTTTDTQYF. The CDR3 DNA sequence: TGTGCCATCAGTGACACGACCACAGATACGCAGTATTTT. This rearrangement joins TRBV10-3 to TRBJ2-3; D remains ambiguous. Germline values: CDR1 ENHRY, CDR2 SYGVKD. The CDR3 loop spans 13 amino acids. The germline V and J ends were trimmed by 3 bases and 2 bases, with 6 bases remaining between them.